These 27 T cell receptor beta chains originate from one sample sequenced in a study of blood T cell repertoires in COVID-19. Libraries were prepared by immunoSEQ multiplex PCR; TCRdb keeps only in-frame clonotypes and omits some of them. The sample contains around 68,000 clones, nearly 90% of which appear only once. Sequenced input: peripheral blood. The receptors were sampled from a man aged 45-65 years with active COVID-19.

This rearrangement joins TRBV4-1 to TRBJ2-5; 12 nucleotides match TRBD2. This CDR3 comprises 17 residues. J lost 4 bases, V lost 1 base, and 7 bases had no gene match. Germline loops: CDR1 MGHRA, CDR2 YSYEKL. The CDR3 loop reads CASSQGASGGARETQYF. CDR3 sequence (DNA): TGCGCCAGCAGCCAAGGGGCTAGCGGGGGGGCCCGAGAGACCCAGTACTTC.

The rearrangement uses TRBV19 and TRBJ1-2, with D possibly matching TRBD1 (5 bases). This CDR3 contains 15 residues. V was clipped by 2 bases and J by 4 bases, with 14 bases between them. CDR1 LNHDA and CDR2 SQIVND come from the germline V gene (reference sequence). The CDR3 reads CASSIQGPHSYGYTF. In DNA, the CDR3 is TGTGCCAGTAGTATACAGGGTCCGCATTCCTATGGCTACACCTTC.

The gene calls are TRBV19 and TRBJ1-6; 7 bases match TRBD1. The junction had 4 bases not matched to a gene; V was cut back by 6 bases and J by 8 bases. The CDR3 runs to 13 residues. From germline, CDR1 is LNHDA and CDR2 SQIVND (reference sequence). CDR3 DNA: TGTGCCAGTAGAGGGACAGTTGATTCACCCCTCCACTTT. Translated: CASRGTVDSPLHF.

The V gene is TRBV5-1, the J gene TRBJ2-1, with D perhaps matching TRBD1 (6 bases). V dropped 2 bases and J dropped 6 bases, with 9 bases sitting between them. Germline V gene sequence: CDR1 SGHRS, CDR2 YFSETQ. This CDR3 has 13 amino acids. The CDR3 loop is CASSFETGNEQFF. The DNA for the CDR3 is TGCGCCAGCAGCTTCGAGACAGGCAATGAGCAGTTCTTC. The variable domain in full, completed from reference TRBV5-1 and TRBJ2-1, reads KAGVTQTPRYLIKTRGQQVTLSCSPISGHRSVSWYQQTPGQGLQFLFEYFSETQRNKGNFPGRFSGRQFSNSRSEMNVSTLELGDSALYLCASSFETGNEQFFGPGTRLTVL.

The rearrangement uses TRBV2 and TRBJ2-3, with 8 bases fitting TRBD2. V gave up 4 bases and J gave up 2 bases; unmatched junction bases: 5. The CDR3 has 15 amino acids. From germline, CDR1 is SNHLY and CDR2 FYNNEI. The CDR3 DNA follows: TGTGCCAGCAGTGCAGTAGCGGGGCCCACAGATACGCAGTATTTT. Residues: CASSAVAGPTDTQYF.

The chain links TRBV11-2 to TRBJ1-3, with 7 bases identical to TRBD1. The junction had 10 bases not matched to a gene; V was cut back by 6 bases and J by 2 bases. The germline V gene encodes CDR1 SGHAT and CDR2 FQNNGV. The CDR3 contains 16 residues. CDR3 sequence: CASRNQQGLPGNTIYF. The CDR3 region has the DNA TGTGCCAGCAGAAATCAACAGGGGCTTCCTGGAAACACCATATATTTT.

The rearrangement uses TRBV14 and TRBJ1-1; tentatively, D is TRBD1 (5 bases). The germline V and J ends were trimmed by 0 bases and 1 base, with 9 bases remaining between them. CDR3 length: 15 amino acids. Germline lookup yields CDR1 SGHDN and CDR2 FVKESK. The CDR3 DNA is TGTGCCAGCAGCCAAGAGGGGCGCAGGAACACTGAAGCTTTCTTT. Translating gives CASSQEGRRNTEAFF.

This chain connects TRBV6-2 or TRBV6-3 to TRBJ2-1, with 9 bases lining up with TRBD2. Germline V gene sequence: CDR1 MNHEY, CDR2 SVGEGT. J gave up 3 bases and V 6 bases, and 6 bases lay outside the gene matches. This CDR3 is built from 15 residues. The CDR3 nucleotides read TGTGCCAGCAGCCTTCTAGCGGGGAACTACAATGAGCAGTTCTTC. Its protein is CASSLLAGNYNEQFF.

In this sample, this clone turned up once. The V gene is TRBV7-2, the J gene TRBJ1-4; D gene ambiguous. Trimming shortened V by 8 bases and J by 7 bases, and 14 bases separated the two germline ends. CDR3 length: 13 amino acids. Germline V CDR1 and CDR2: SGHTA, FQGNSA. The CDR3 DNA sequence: TGTGCCAGCGCAACTCCGTCGGGTGAAAAACTGTTTTTT. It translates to CASATPSGEKLFF.

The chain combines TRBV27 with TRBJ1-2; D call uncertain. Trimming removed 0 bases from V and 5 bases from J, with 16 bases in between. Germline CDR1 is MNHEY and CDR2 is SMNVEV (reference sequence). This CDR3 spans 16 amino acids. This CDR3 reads CASSLSPAGWEYGYTF. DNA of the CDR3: TGTGCCAGCAGTTTATCGCCGGCGGGGTGGGAATATGGCTACACCTTC.

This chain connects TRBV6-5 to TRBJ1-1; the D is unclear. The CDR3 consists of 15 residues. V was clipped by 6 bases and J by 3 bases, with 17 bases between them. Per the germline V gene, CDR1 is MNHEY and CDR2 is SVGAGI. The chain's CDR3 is CASRTNSWVDTEAFF. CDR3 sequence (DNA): TGTGCCAGCAGAACTAACTCCTGGGTGGACACTGAAGCTTTCTTT.

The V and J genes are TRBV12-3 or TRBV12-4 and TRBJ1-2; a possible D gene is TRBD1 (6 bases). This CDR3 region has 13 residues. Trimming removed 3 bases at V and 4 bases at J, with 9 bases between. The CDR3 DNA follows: TGTGCCAGCAGTTTGGGGACACCCTATGGCTACACCTTC. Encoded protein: CASSLGTPYGYTF.

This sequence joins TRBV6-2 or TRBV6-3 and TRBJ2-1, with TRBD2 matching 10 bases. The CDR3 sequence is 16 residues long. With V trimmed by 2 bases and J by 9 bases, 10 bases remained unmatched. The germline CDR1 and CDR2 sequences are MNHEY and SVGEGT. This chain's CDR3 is CASSYLAGAHYREQFF. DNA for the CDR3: TGTGCCAGCAGTTACCTAGCGGGGGCACACTACCGTGAGCAGTTCTTC.

The chain's CDR3 is CASSWTSGDSYEQYF. The CDR3 coding sequence is TGTGCCAGCAGCTGGACTAGCGGGGACTCCTACGAGCAGTACTTC. The chain combines TRBV2 with TRBJ2-7; 12 nucleotides match TRBD2. Trimming at V came to 6 bases and at J to 0 bases, leaving 3 bases not matched to a gene. CDR3 size: 15 residues. Germline CDR1 reads SNHLY; CDR2 reads FYNNEI.

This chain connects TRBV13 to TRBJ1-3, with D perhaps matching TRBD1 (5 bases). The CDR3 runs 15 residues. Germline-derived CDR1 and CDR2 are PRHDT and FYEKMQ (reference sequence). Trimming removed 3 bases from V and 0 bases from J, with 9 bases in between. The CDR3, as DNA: TGTGCCAGCAGCTTGGGGGGGAGCTCTGGAAACACCATATATTTT. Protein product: CASSLGGSSGNTIYF.

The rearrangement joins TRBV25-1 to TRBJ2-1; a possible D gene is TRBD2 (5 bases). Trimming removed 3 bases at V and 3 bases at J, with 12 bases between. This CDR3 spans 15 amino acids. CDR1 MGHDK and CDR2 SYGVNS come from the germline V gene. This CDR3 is CASSDQRLGYNEQFF. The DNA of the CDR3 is TGTGCCAGCAGTGATCAGCGGCTGGGCTACAATGAGCAGTTCTTC.

The CDR3 DNA reads as TGTGCCAGCTGCCCAGGCGGGCGTAGTAGCTATGGCTACACCTTC. Protein: CASCPGGRSSYGYTF. This chain joins TRBV19 and TRBJ1-2; D not resolved. Germline V gene sequence: CDR1 LNHDA, CDR2 SQIVND (reference sequence). The length of the CDR3 is 15 residues. Deletions cut 9 bases from V and 4 bases from J, with 21 bases between.

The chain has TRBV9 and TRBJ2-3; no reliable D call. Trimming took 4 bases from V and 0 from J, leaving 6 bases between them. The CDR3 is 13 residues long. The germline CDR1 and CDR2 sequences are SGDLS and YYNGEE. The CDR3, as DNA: TGTGCCAGCAGCCCACAGAGCACAGATACGCAGTATTTT. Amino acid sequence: CASSPQSTDTQYF.

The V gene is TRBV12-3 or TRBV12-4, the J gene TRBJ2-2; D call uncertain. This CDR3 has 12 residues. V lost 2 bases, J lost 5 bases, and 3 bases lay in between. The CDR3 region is CASSLQTGELFF. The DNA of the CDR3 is TGTGCCAGCAGTTTACAGACCGGGGAGCTGTTTTTT.

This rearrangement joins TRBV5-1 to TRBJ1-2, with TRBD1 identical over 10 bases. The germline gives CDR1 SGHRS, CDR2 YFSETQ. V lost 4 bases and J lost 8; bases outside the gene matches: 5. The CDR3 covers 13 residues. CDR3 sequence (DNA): TGCGCCAGCAGCGGGGGACAGGGGACCGGCTACACCTTC. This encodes CASSGGQGTGYTF.

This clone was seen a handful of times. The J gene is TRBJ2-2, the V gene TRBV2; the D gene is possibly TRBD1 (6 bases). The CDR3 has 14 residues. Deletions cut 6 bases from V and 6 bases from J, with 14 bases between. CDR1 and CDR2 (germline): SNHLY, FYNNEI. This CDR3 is CASSELTGPGELFF. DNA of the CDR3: TGTGCCAGCAGCGAACTCACAGGGCCCGGGGAGCTGTTTTTT.

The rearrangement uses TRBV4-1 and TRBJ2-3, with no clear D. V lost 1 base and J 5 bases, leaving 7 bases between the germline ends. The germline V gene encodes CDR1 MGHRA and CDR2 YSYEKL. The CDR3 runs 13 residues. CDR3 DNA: TGCGCCAGCAGCCAAGGGGCCAGAGATACGCAGTATTTT. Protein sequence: CASSQGARDTQYF.

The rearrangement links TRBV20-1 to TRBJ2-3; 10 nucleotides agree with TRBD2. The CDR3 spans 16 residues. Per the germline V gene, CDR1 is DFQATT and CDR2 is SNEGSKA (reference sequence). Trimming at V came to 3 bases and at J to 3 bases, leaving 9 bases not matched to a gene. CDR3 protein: CSASHLLAGKTDTQYF. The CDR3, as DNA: TGCAGTGCTAGTCATCTACTAGCGGGGAAGACAGATACGCAGTATTTT.

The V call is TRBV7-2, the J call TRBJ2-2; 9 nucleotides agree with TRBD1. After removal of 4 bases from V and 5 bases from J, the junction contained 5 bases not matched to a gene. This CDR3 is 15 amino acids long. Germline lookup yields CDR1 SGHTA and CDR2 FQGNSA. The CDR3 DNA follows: TGTGCCAGCAGCTCCCCGACAGGGGGAACCGGGGAGCTGTTTTTT. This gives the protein CASSSPTGGTGELFF.

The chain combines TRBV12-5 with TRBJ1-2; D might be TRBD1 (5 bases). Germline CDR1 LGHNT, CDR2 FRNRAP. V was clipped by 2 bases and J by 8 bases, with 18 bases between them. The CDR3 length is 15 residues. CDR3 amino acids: CASGLPQGGARGYTF. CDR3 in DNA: TGTGCTAGTGGTTTGCCCCAGGGTGGGGCTCGGGGCTACACCTTC.

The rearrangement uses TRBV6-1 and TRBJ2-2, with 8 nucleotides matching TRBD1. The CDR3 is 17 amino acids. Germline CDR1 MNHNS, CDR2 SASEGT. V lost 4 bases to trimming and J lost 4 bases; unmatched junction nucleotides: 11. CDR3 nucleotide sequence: TGTGCCAGCAGTGCCCCTAGGACAGGGACCTTCACCGGGGAGCTGTTTTTT. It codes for CASSAPRTGTFTGELFF.

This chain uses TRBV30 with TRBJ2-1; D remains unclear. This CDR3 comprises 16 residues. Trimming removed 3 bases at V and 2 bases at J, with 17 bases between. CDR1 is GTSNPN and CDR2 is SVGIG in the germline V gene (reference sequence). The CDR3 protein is CAWSLLGRLTYNEQFF. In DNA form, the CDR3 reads TGTGCCTGGAGCCTTCTGGGCCGTCTAACCTACAATGAGCAGTTCTTC.